The sequence of this TCR beta chain was determined in a study of blood T cell repertoires in COVID-19. Whole-study context: Samples representing acute and convalescent COVID-19 were sourced from the United States, Italy and Spain.

The germline V gene encodes CDR1 SGHRS and CDR2 YFSETQ. Trimming removed 5 bases from V and 5 bases from J; junction bases left unmatched: 6. The CDR3 totals 14 residues. Methods used by the authors: Reference gene primer amplification gave estimated nucleated cell counts. TCRdb keeps only in-frame clones here, not all; method: immunoSEQ multiplex PCR. The V and J calls and clone size come from that table; D and trimming were worked out from the DNA. The sample has fewer than 350,000 clones, approximately 81% seen once. This TCR derives from a woman in her 30s who had been exposed to COVID-19. The sample consisted of PBMCs or T cells enriched from blood (not recorded which). The chain links TRBV5-1 to TRBJ1-2; 10 bases are a match to TRBD1. CDR3 loop: CASRSTGGDYGYTF. The CDR3 region has the DNA TGCGCCAGCAGATCGACAGGGGGCGATTATGGCTACACCTTC. Full variable domain (remainder filled in from reference TRBV5-1 and TRBJ1-2): KAGVTQTPRYLIKTRGQQVTLSCSPISGHRSVSWYQQTPGQGLQFLFEYFSETQRNKGNFPGRFSGRQFSNSRSEMNVSTLELGDSALYLCASRSTGGDYGYTFGSGTRLTVV.